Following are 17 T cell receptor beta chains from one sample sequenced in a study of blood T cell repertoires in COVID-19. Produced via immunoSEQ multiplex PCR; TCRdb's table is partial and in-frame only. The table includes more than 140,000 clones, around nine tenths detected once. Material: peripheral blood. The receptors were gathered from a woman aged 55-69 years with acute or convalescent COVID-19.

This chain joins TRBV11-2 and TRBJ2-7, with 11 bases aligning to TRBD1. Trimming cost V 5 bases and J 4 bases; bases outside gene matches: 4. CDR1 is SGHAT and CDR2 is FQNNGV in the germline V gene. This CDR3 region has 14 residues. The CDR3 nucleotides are TGTGCCAGCAGCCGGGGACAGGGGGGATACGAGCAGTACTTC. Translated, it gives CASSRGQGGYEQYF.

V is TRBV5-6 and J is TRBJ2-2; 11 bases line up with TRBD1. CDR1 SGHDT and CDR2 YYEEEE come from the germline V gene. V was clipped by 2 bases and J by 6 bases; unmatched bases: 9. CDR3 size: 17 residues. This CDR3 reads CASSFGTGGIFAGELFF. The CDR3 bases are TGTGCCAGCAGCTTCGGGACAGGGGGAATTTTTGCCGGGGAGCTGTTTTTT. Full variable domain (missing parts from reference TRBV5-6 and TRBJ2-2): DAGVTQSPTHLIKTRGQQVTLRCSPKSGHDTVSWYQQALGQGPQFIFQYYEEEERQRGNFPDRFSGHQFPNYSSELNVNALLLGDSALYLCASSFGTGGIFAGELFFGEGSRLTVL.

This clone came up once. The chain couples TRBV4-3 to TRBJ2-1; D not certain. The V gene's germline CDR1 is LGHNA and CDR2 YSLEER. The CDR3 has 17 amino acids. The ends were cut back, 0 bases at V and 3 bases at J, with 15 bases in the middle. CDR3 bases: TGCGCCAGCAGCCAAGAGGTCTACCCCCCGGGCTACAATGAGCAGTTCTTC. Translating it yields CASSQEVYPPGYNEQFF.

The DNA for the CDR3 is TGTGCCAGCAGCTCCTCTTTTGTGGATACGCAGTATTTT. Encoded protein: CASSSSFVDTQYF. The chain joins TRBV28 to TRBJ2-3; D gene unclear. Germline values: CDR1 MDHEN, CDR2 SYDVKM. CDR3 size: 13 residues. Trimming shortened V by 6 bases and J by 6 bases, and 13 bases separated the two germline ends.

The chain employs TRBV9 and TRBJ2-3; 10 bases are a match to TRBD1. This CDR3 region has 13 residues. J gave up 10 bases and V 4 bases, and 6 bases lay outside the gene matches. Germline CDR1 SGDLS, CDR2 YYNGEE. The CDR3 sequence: CASSPQGQGPQYF. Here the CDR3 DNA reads TGTGCCAGCAGCCCCCAGGGACAGGGGCCGCAGTATTTT.

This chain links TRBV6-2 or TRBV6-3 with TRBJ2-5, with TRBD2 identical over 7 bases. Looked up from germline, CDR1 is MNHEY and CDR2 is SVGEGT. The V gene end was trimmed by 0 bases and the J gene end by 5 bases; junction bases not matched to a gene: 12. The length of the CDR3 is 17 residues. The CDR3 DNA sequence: TGTGCCAGCAGTTACTCCCCGACCGCGGGGGATTGGGAGACCCAGTACTTC. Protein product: CASSYSPTAGDWETQYF.

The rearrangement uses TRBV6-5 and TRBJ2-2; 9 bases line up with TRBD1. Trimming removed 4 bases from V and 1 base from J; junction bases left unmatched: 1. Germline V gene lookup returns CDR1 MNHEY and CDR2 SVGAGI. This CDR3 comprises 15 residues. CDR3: CASSWDRVNTGELFF. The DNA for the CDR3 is TGTGCCAGCAGTTGGGACAGGGTGAACACCGGGGAGCTGTTTTTT.

The CDR3 DNA reads as TGTGCCAGCAGCCCGGGGTCTACGAGGGAGCAGTACTTC. Translated: CASSPGSTREQYF. The rearrangement links TRBV6-5 to TRBJ2-7, with D maybe TRBD2 (5 bases). This CDR3 spans 13 amino acids. Germline-derived CDR1 and CDR2 are MNHEY and SVGAGI. V was shortened by 6 bases and J by 7 bases, with 16 bases between the two germline ends.

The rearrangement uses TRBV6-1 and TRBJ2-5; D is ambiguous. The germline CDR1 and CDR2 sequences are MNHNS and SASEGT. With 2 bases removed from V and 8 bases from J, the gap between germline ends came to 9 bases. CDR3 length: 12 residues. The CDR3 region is CASSETHLTQYF. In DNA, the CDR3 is TGTGCCAGCAGTGAAACCCACCTAACCCAGTACTTC.

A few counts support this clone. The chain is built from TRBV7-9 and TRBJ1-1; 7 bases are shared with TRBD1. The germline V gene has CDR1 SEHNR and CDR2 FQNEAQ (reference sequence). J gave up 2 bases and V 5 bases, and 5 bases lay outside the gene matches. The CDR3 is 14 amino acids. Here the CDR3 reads CASSPGDRNTEAFF. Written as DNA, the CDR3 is TGTGCCAGCAGCCCTGGGGACAGAAACACTGAAGCTTTCTTT.

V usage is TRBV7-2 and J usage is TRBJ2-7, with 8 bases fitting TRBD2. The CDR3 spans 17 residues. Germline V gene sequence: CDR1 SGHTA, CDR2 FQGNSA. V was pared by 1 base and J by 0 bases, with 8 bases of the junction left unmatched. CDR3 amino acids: CASSLGPAGVSSYEQYF. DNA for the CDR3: TGTGCCAGCAGCTTAGGTCCAGCGGGGGTGAGCTCCTACGAGCAGTACTTC.

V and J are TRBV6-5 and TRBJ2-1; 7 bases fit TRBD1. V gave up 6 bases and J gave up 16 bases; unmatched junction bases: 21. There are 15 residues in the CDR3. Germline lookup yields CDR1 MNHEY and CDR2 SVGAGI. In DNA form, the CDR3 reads TGTGCCAGCAGCCGAGAACCATATGACAGGGCCAAGGAATTCTTC. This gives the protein CASSREPYDRAKEFF.

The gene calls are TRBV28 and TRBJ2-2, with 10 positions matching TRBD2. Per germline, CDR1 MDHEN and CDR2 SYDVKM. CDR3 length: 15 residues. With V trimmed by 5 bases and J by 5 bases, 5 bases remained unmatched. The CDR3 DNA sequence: TGTGCCAGCAGTACCCAGCGGGGGGGGACCGGGGAGCTGTTTTTT. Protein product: CASSTQRGGTGELFF.

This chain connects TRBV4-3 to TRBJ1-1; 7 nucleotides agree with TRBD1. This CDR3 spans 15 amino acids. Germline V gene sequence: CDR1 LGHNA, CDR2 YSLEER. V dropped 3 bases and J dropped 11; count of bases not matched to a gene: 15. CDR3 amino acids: CASSQETGRVFVAFF. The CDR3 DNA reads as TGCGCCAGCAGCCAGGAGACAGGGCGCGTTTTTGTGGCTTTCTTT.

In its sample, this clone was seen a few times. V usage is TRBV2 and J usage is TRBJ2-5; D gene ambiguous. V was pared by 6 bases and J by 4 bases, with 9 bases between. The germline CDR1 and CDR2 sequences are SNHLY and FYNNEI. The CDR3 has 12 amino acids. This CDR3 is CASRPLGETQYF. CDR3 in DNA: TGTGCCAGCAGGCCTCTAGGAGAGACCCAGTACTTC.

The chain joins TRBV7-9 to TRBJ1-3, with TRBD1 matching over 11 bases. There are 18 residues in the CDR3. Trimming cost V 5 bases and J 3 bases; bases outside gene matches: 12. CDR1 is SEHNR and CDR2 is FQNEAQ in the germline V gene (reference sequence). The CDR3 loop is CASSRSAGTGGIGNTIYF. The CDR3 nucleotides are TGTGCCAGCAGCCGTTCCGCCGGGACAGGGGGTATTGGAAACACCATATATTTT.

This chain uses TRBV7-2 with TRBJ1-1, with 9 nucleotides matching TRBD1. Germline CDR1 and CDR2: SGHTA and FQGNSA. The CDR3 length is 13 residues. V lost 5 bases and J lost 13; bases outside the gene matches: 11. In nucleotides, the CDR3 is TGTGCCAGCAGCGACAGGGGGACCCTCCCAGGTTTCTTT. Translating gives CASSDRGTLPGFF.